This T cell receptor beta chain was documented in a study of blood T cell repertoires in COVID-19. Study-level background: The samples span acute and convalescent COVID-19 from the United States, Italy and Spain.

Sequencing was performed with immunoSEQ multiplex PCR; in TCRdb, only in-frame clones are kept and a portion is missing. The sample has around 150,000 clones, more than 85% seen once. V lost 6 bases and J lost 5, with 10 bases in between. CDR1 is WSHSY and CDR2 is SAAADI in the germline V gene. CDR3 size: 13 residues. The sequence was collected from a man between 18 and 29 years old with acute or convalescent COVID-19. The chain couples TRBV10-2 to TRBJ1-4; D is possibly TRBD1 (5 bases). Sequenced input: peripheral blood. CDR3 residues: CASSRDRNEKLFF. In DNA form, the CDR3 reads TGCGCCAGCAGCAGGGATCGGAATGAAAAACTGTTTTTT.